A selection of T cell receptor beta chains follows, all from one sample in a study of liver allograft versus peripheral blood T cells. From the reads, TCRdb called clonotypes with MiXCR, one entry per CDR3 protein. The sample consists of around 1,600 distinct CDR3 sequences, 15% of them appearing once. Source of these receptors: a human patient who had a liver transplant. Some of the T cells may derive from the graft donor. Each CDR3 is given with its conserved first and last residue. The D gene is left open where the match is weak. Some rows mark clone size as missing; the rest say once, few, many or name a class of expanded clone.

CDR3nt: TGTGCCAGTAGTATTGGTCCCGGACGGACGAACACCGGGGAGCTGTTTTTT
CDR3aa: CASSIGPGRTNTGELFF
abundance: medium-sized
d_gene: NA
v_gene: TRBV19
j_gene: TRBJ2-2
len: 17

CDR3nt: TGTGCCAGCAGGGGACTTTACAATGAGCAGTTCTTC
CDR3aa: CASRGLYNEQFF
abundance: medium-sized
d_gene: NA
v_gene: TRBV3-1
j_gene: TRBJ2-1
len: 12

CDR3nt: TGTGCCAGCAGCTTACAGGGGGGGGGTCAGCCCCAGCATTTT
CDR3aa: CASSLQGGGQPQHF
abundance: medium-sized
d_gene: TRBD1
v_gene: TRBV7-2
j_gene: TRBJ1-5
len: 14

CDR3nt: TGCAGTGGGAACAGGGGGATTAACACTGAAGCTTTCTTT
CDR3aa: CSGNRGINTEAFF
abundance: NA
d_gene: TRBD1
v_gene: TRBV20-1
j_gene: TRBJ1-1
len: 13

CDR3nt: TGTGCCAGTAGTGCACGAGGCTCTAGCGGGAACAATGAGCAGTTCTTC
CDR3aa: CASSARGSSGNNEQFF
abundance: medium-sized
d_gene: TRBD2
v_gene: TRBV19
j_gene: TRBJ2-1
len: 16

CDR3nt: TGTGCCAGCAGTTTCGGCGGATTTAATTCACCCCTCCACTTT
CDR3aa: CASSFGGFNSPLHF
abundance: large
d_gene: NA
v_gene: TRBV12-3/TRBV12-4
j_gene: TRBJ1-6
len: 14

CDR3nt: TGTGCCACCGAAGTGGGGCCAGGGGGGTACGAGCAGTACTTC
CDR3aa: CATEVGPGGYEQYF
abundance: medium-sized
d_gene: NA
v_gene: TRBV10-3
j_gene: TRBJ2-7
len: 14

CDR3nt: TGTGCCAGCAGCCGGGGTCTCGACAATGAGCAGTTCTTC
CDR3aa: CASSRGLDNEQFF
abundance: medium-sized
d_gene: NA
v_gene: TRBV7-2
j_gene: TRBJ2-1
len: 13

CDR3nt: TGTGCCAGTAGTATTTTACTAGCGGGAGGTTGGTACGAGCAGTACTTC
CDR3aa: CASSILLAGGWYEQYF
abundance: medium-sized
d_gene: TRBD2
v_gene: TRBV19
j_gene: TRBJ2-7
len: 16

CDR3nt: TGTGCCAGCAGCTTAACGTTAGGGACAGGGACCACCGGGGAGCTGTTTTTT
CDR3aa: CASSLTLGTGTTGELFF
abundance: NA
d_gene: TRBD1
v_gene: TRBV7-2
j_gene: TRBJ2-2
len: 17

CDR3nt: TGTGCCAGCAGCTTAGAGACAGGGGGGAGGCAGTTCTTC
CDR3aa: CASSLETGGRQFF
abundance: medium-sized
d_gene: TRBD1
v_gene: TRBV11-3
j_gene: TRBJ2-1
len: 13

CDR3nt: TGTGCCAGCAGATATCCGGGCAGCAATGAGCAGTTCTTC
CDR3aa: CASRYPGSNEQFF
abundance: medium-sized
d_gene: NA
v_gene: TRBV6-5
j_gene: TRBJ2-1
len: 13

CDR3nt: TGTGCCAGCTCACCACCGGTGTCCTATGGCTACACCTTC
CDR3aa: CASSPPVSYGYTF
abundance: large
d_gene: NA
v_gene: TRBV18
j_gene: TRBJ1-2
len: 13

CDR3nt: TGTGCCAGCAGCGTCAGAGCTACCATGAACACTGAAGCTTTCTTT
CDR3aa: CASSVRATMNTEAFF
abundance: NA
d_gene: NA
v_gene: TRBV9
j_gene: TRBJ1-1
len: 15

CDR3nt: TGTGCCATCAGTGGGCAGGGGGTGTACGAGCAGTACTTC
CDR3aa: CAISGQGVYEQYF
abundance: medium-sized
d_gene: TRBD1
v_gene: TRBV10-3
j_gene: TRBJ2-7
len: 13

CDR3nt: TGTGCCAAAGGGACCCCGCGTGGCTCTGGAAACACCATATATTTT
CDR3aa: CAKGTPRGSGNTIYF
abundance: medium-sized
d_gene: NA
v_gene: TRBV2
j_gene: TRBJ1-3
len: 15

CDR3nt: TGTGCCAGCAGCTTGGTCGCGCTAGCGGGTTGGGGGGTGGATACGCAGTATTTT
CDR3aa: CASSLVALAGWGVDTQYF
abundance: few
d_gene: TRBD2
v_gene: TRBV5-6
j_gene: TRBJ2-3
len: 18

CDR3nt: TGTGCCAGCAGCTCCCCTCATCGACAGGGGGCCGGGGAGCTGTTTTTT
CDR3aa: CASSSPHRQGAGELFF
abundance: medium-sized
d_gene: TRBD1
v_gene: TRBV11-2
j_gene: TRBJ2-2
len: 16

CDR3nt: TGCAGTGCCCGGCAGGACAGGGGAGGGAATCAGCCCCAGCATTTT
CDR3aa: CSARQDRGGNQPQHF
abundance: medium-sized
d_gene: TRBD1
v_gene: TRBV20-1
j_gene: TRBJ1-5
len: 15

CDR3nt: TGTGCCAGCAGCTCCCAAGGACAGGTCTATGAGCAGTTCTTC
CDR3aa: CASSSQGQVYEQFF
abundance: medium-sized
d_gene: TRBD1
v_gene: TRBV7-9
j_gene: TRBJ2-1
len: 14

CDR3nt: TGTGCCAGCAGCTTGGGAGGATCTGGAAACACCATATATTTT
CDR3aa: CASSLGGSGNTIYF
abundance: large
d_gene: NA
v_gene: TRBV5-4
j_gene: TRBJ1-3
len: 14

CDR3nt: TGTGCCATCAAGCCAGGGGGCTACGAGCAGTACTTC
CDR3aa: CAIKPGGYEQYF
abundance: medium-sized
d_gene: TRBD1
v_gene: TRBV10-3
j_gene: TRBJ2-7
len: 12

CDR3nt: TGTGCCAGCTCACCGGCATTTCGGGATTACTATGGCTACACCTTC
CDR3aa: CASSPAFRDYYGYTF
abundance: large
d_gene: NA
v_gene: TRBV18
j_gene: TRBJ1-2
len: 15

CDR3nt: TGTGCCAGCAGTTACCCAAGGGGTATCCGGTATGGCTACACCTTC
CDR3aa: CASSYPRGIRYGYTF
abundance: NA
d_gene: NA
v_gene: TRBV6-5
j_gene: TRBJ1-2
len: 15

CDR3nt: TGCAGTGCCACCCCTTCGGGCTACGAGCAGTACTTC
CDR3aa: CSATPSGYEQYF
abundance: medium-sized
d_gene: NA
v_gene: TRBV20-1
j_gene: TRBJ2-7
len: 12